This T cell receptor beta chain was recovered during a study of T cells in Graves' hyperthyroidism and ophthalmopathy. Amplification of TCR beta CDR3 regions used RNA as the template. TCR CDR3 regions were first amplified by RT-PCR with HTBI primers. TCRdb re-called the multiplex PCR reads with MiXCR, one entry per CDR3 protein. The sample yields about 560,000 distinct CDR3 sequences, around 15% seen once. No ophthalmopathy progression within 18 months constituted stable Graves' hyperthyroidism. Researchers barred patients who had uncontrolled infection, other autoimmune disease, pregnancy or lactation. Clinical symptoms, serum thyroxine, TRAb, thyroid ultrasound and orbital computed tomography informed diagnoses. The germline CDR1 and CDR2 sequences are SQVTM and ANQGSEA. This CDR3 contains 14 residues. V dropped 1 base and J dropped 0; count of bases not matched to a gene: 2.

The chain recombines TRBV29-1 with TRBJ2-7, with TRBD1 matching over 8 bases. Material: blood. This clonotype was obtained from a woman in her thirties or forties with Graves' hyperthyroidism. Here the CDR3 DNA reads TGCAGCGTTGAAGGGGACAGGACCTCCTACGAGCAGTACTTC. This encodes CSVEGDRTSYEQYF.